A selection of T cell receptor beta chains follows, all from one sample in a study of blood T cells in healthy people across ages. TCRdb recomputed calls from the 5' RACE reads with MiXCR, one row per CDR3 protein. Seen here are roughly 860,000 distinct CDR3 sequences, about 62% observed once, and the top ten hold around 30%. Sequences were obtained from blood. The receptor source for this set is a man aged 30 to 45 in good health. The CDR3 runs from the conserved cysteine through the conserved F or W. A D gene is named only where the DNA matches it firmly. Rows give clone size only sometimes, using once, few, many, or a class for an expanded clone.

v_call,d_call,clone_size,j_call,cdr3_aa,cdr3_nt
TRBV5-6,TRBD2,NA,TRBJ2-3,CASSTPNGLASDTQYF,TGTGCCAGCAGCACCCCTAACGGACTAGCGAGTGATACGCAGTATTTT
TRBV6-2/TRBV6-3,TRBD1,NA,TRBJ2-7,CATGTDSYEQYF,TGTGCAACCGGGACAGACTCCTACGAGCAGTACTTC
TRBV5-1,TRBD2,once,TRBJ2-5,CASTRSGGYQETQYF,TGCGCCAGCACCCGTAGCGGGGGGTACCAAGAGACCCAGTACTTC
TRBV6-2/TRBV6-3,NA,few,TRBJ2-7,CASSQLRQRDYEQYF,TGTGCCAGCAGCCAACTAAGACAGCGAGACTACGAGCAGTACTTC
TRBV7-3,NA,few,TRBJ1-6,CASSLTGVNSPLHF,TGTGCCAGCAGCTTAACAGGGGTAAATTCACCCCTCCACTTT
TRBV28,NA,NA,TRBJ1-1,CASSFPDGTEAFF,TGTGCCAGCAGTTTCCCGGACGGCACTGAAGCTTTCTTT
TRBV6-1,TRBD2,NA,TRBJ2-1,CASSGGLAGDSWNEQFF,TGTGCCAGCAGTGGAGGACTAGCGGGGGATTCATGGAATGAGCAGTTCTTC
TRBV5-1,NA,few,TRBJ2-5,CASRDPKGETQYF,TGCGCCAGCAGGGACCCTAAAGGAGAGACCCAGTACTTC
TRBV6-6,NA,few,TRBJ2-1,CAGSALSWDEQFF,TGTGCCGGTTCGGCCCTAAGTTGGGATGAGCAGTTCTTC
TRBV6-6,NA,NA,TRBJ2-7,CANRTRSSYEQYF,TGTGCCAACCGGACAAGGAGCTCCTACGAGCAGTACTTC
TRBV4-2,NA,NA,TRBJ1-2,CASSQDSGYTF,TGTGCCAGCAGCCAAGATAGTGGCTACACCTTC
TRBV28,NA,NA,TRBJ1-2,CASRTPGFNYGYTF,TGTGCCAGCAGGACTCCGGGATTCAACTATGGCTACACCTTC
TRBV28,NA,NA,TRBJ1-6,CASTTLQESSYNSPLHF,TGTGCCAGCACCACCCTCCAGGAGAGCTCCTATAATTCACCCCTCCACTTT
TRBV6-5,NA,NA,TRBJ2-1,CASSYSNVGRYNEQFF,TGTGCCAGCAGTTACTCGAATGTCGGAAGATACAATGAGCAGTTCTTC
TRBV29-1,TRBD1,few,TRBJ2-3,CSVEGTARDTQYF,TGCAGCGTTGAGGGGACAGCTCGAGATACGCAGTATTTT
TRBV7-8,TRBD1,NA,TRBJ2-7,CASRTSSRDRTYEQYF,TGTGCCAGCAGAACCTCATCCCGGGACAGGACCTACGAGCAGTACTTC
TRBV4-2,NA,NA,TRBJ1-6,CASSQGVETPLHF,TGTGCCAGCAGCCAGGGGGTAGAAACACCCCTCCACTTT
TRBV7-2,NA,few,TRBJ2-7,CASSVRVSEQYF,TGTGCCAGCAGCGTCCGGGTCTCGGAGCAGTACTTC